Listed below are T cell receptor beta chains from one sample, sequenced in a study of cytomegalovirus exposure and HLA in healthy donors. The repertoire was sequenced with immunoSEQ multiplex PCR; TCRdb's copy has only in-frame clones and lacks some. The table shows 150,000 to 200,000 clones, with about 90% occurring only once. Sequencing was done on a sample of PBMCs. Receptors originate from a girl under three years old in good health and CMV-seronegative. Both conserved end residues are part of each CDR3. The D gene is left open where the match is weak. For some rows the clone size is stated as once, few or many, or as a class when expanded; others skip it.

J	D	size	V	DNA	CDR3
TRBJ2-5	TRBD2	-	TRBV5-6	TGTGCCAGCAGCGGGGTAGCGGGGGACCTCCAAGAGACCCAGTACTTC	CASSGVAGDLQETQYF
TRBJ2-7	TRBD1	-	TRBV7-9	TGTGCCAGCAGCCCCAACCCGACAGGGGGGTACGAGCAGTACTTC	CASSPNPTGGYEQYF
TRBJ2-7	TRBD2	-	TRBV4-1	TGCGCCAGCAGCCAACGGAGCGGGATGAACTCCTACGAGCAGTACTTC	CASSQRSGMNSYEQYF
TRBJ2-2	TRBD1	-	TRBV27	TGTGCCAGCAGGGACAGGGGGTTTTCGAACACCGGGGAGCTGTTTTTT	CASRDRGFSNTGELFF
TRBJ2-3	TRBD1	-	TRBV15	TGTGCCACCAGTGCCAGGGGGTCACAACACACAGATACGCAGTATTTT	CATSARGSQHTDTQYF
TRBJ2-7	-	-	TRBV4-1	TGCGCCAGCAGCCAAGGCCCGGGACAAACCTACGAGCAGTACTTC	CASSQGPGQTYEQYF
TRBJ1-3	TRBD1	-	TRBV4-3	TGCGCCAGCAGCCAAGGCCGGACAGGGCCGAGCTCTGGAAACACCATATATTTT	CASSQGRTGPSSGNTIYF
TRBJ2-5	TRBD2	-	TRBV7-6	TGTGCCAGCAGCCCGGGACTATTAGAGACCCAGTACTTC	CASSPGLLETQYF
TRBJ1-3	-	-	TRBV10-3	TGTGCCATCAGTGGACAGCTTGTTTCTGGAAACACCATATATTTT	CAISGQLVSGNTIYF
TRBJ1-1	-	-	TRBV30	TGTGCCTGGAGTACCAGGGTGAACACTGAAGCTTTCTTT	CAWSTRVNTEAFF
TRBJ2-2	-	-	TRBV9	TGTGCCAGCAGCGTAGTTCATCCCGGGGAGCTGTTTTTT	CASSVVHPGELFF
TRBJ2-1	TRBD2	-	TRBV5-6	TGTGCCAGCAGCTTGGGGCCCGAACTAGCGACAAGCTCCTACAATGAGCAGTTCTTC	CASSLGPELATSSYNEQFF
TRBJ2-7	TRBD1	-	TRBV28	TGTGCCAGCAGCTGGGACAGGGCTAAGCAGCAGTACTTC	CASSWDRAKQQYF
TRBJ2-5	TRBD2	-	TRBV2	TGTGCCAGCAGTGAAAAAGAGGTGGGAGGGCCGGGGGAGACCCAGTACTTC	CASSEKEVGGPGETQYF
TRBJ2-7	-	-	TRBV5-1	TGCGCCAGCAGCTTGGAACAGGGACCGGACGAGCAGTACTTC	CASSLEQGPDEQYF
TRBJ2-1	-	-	TRBV5-6	TGTGCCAGCAGCTTGGTGGGCGTCTACAATGAGCAGTTCTTC	CASSLVGVYNEQFF
TRBJ1-5	-	-	TRBV4-3	TGCGCCAGCAGCCAAGATTTATTTCGGGCAGGGGAACAGCCCCAGCATTTT	CASSQDLFRAGEQPQHF
TRBJ2-1	TRBD2	-	TRBV6-8	TGTGCCAGCAGTTACAGGACTAGCAATGAGCAGTTCTTC	CASSYRTSNEQFF
TRBJ1-2	TRBD1	once	TRBV5-1	TGCGCCAGCAGCTTGGAGGACAGGGGAGGCTACACCTTC	CASSLEDRGGYTF
TRBJ1-4	-	-	TRBV19	TGTGCCAGTGCCGACCAGGAATACGAAAAACTGTTTTTT	CASADQEYEKLFF
TRBJ2-4	TRBD2	-	TRBV19	TGTGCCAGTAGTAACCAGCGGGAGAAATACTTC	CASSNQREKYF
TRBJ2-1	-	-	TRBV9	TGTGCCAGCAGCCCATCGACAGTCCTATCTTACAATGAGCAGTTCTTC	CASSPSTVLSYNEQFF
TRBJ2-7	TRBD2	-	TRBV5-1	TGCGCCAGCAGCTTGGGGGCTAGCGGGAGGGCTCCCGAGCAGTACTTC	CASSLGASGRAPEQYF
TRBJ2-7	TRBD1	-	TRBV5-8	TGTGCCAGCACCGTGAACAGGGGCTACGAGCAGTACTTC	CASTVNRGYEQYF
TRBJ2-5	-	-	TRBV9	TGTGCCAGCAGCGTAGCGACCCAGGCGACCCAGTACTTC	CASSVATQATQYF
TRBJ1-2	TRBD1	-	TRBV14	TGTGCCAGCAGCCCCCTAGGGACAGGAATTAACTATGGCTACACCTTC	CASSPLGTGINYGYTF
TRBJ1-2	TRBD1	once	TRBV29-1	TGCAGCGTCGGCCTACAGGGGGGTAACACCTTC	CSVGLQGGNTF
TRBJ2-1	-	-	TRBV6-5	TGTGCCAGCAGTTGGGACTCCTATAATGAGCAGTTCTTC	CASSWDSYNEQFF
TRBJ2-7	-	-	TRBV7-9	TGTGCCAGCAGCACCGGGATCACTCGGGATCCCTACGAGCAGTACTTC	CASSTGITRDPYEQYF
TRBJ2-6	TRBD2	-	TRBV7-3	TGTGCCAGCAGCTTAAGACTAGCTTCTGGGGCCAACGTCCTGACTTTC	CASSLRLASGANVLTF
TRBJ2-2	-	-	TRBV2	TGTGCCAGCGCATGGGACTGGAACACCGGGGAGCTGTTTTTT	CASAWDWNTGELFF
TRBJ2-7	TRBD1	once	TRBV19	TGTGCCAGGGAGAGAGACCGGGACAGGGGGCGAGAGCAGTACTTC	CARERDRDRGREQYF
TRBJ1-4	-	-	TRBV9	TGTGCCAGCAGCGTAGGAGACAGTTATGAAAAACTGTTTTTT	CASSVGDSYEKLFF
TRBJ2-5	-	-	TRBV11-2	TGTGCCAGCAGCTTAGATCATGGGGAGACTCAGTACTTC	CASSLDHGETQYF
TRBJ2-1	-	-	TRBV5-6	TGTGCCAGCAGCTTAAAGGGGCGGAATGAGCAGTTCTTC	CASSLKGRNEQFF
TRBJ2-5	-	-	TRBV5-1	TGCGCCAGCAGCTTGGATACAGGCCGGGAGACCCAGTACTTC	CASSLDTGRETQYF
TRBJ2-7	-	-	TRBV6-1	TGTGCCAGCGCCCCCCGGGAGCCCTACGAGCAGTACTTC	CASAPREPYEQYF
TRBJ1-6	-	-	TRBV6-5	TGTGCCAGCAGTTACACTGCAGGCTCCTATAATTCACCCCTCCACTTT	CASSYTAGSYNSPLHF
TRBJ1-1	-	-	TRBV27	TGTGCCAGCAGTTCTTTGACCAGTGTGACAAACACTGAAGCTTTCTTT	CASSSLTSVTNTEAFF
TRBJ2-2	TRBD2	-	TRBV7-8	TGTGCCAGCAGCTTAGATGTGCAGCGGGAGTCTAATTGGGAGCTGTTTTTT	CASSLDVQRESNWELFF
TRBJ1-3	-	-	TRBV4-2	TGTGCCAGCAGCCAAGGGCAGGGTACGTCTGGAAACACCATATATTTT	CASSQGQGTSGNTIYF
TRBJ2-1	-	-	TRBV27	TGTGCCAGCAGTTTCCCCCGGCAGTTCTTC	CASSFPRQFF
TRBJ2-7	TRBD2	-	TRBV2	TGTGCCAGCAAGGTCCTAGCGGGGGTCTACGAGCAGTACTTC	CASKVLAGVYEQYF
TRBJ2-5	-	-	TRBV5-4	TGTGCCAGCAGGTCGGGGAGCGGGGAGACCCAGTACTTC	CASRSGSGETQYF
TRBJ2-2	TRBD2	-	TRBV27	TGTGCCAGCAGTTCAAAACCGAATCTAGCGGGAGGTCCCACCGGGGAGCTGTTTTTT	CASSSKPNLAGGPTGELFF
TRBJ1-2	TRBD1	-	TRBV5-1	TGCGCCAGCAGCAGCGGACAGGTCCACTATGGCTACACCTTC	CASSSGQVHYGYTF